One and the same sample provided the 30 T cell receptor beta chains below, sequenced in a study of cytomegalovirus exposure and HLA in healthy donors. PCR primers comprised 60 Vbeta and 13 Jbeta primers. Libraries were prepared by immunoSEQ multiplex PCR; TCRdb keeps only in-frame clonotypes and omits some of them. The top ten hold less than 0.6% of the sample, which has roughly 240,000 clones, around 80% seen once. Sample: PBMCs. The receptors were gathered from a boy aged 5-17 years in good health and CMV-seronegative.

The rearrangement links TRBV30 to TRBJ2-5; D is unresolved. Germline values: CDR1 GTSNPN, CDR2 SVGIG (reference sequence). V lost 3 bases and J lost 5, with 13 bases in between. This CDR3 region has 13 residues. CDR3 sequence (DNA): TGTGCCTGGAGCCACGGGTTTTCGGAGACCCAGTACTTC. Its protein product is CAWSHGFSETQYF.

This clone came up a few times. This chain links TRBV6-6 with TRBJ1-6; perhaps TRBD1 as D (5 bases). Germline loops: CDR1 MNHNY, CDR2 SVGAGI (reference sequence). The V and J ends lost 7 bases and 5 bases respectively, with 15 bases between them. The CDR3 has 15 amino acids. CDR3 sequence reads: CASTFEPGDNSPLHF. CDR3 coding DNA: TGTGCCAGCACCTTCGAACCGGGGGATAATTCACCCCTCCACTTT.

Turning to this clone: Other DNA variants within this sample encode the same CDR3. The chain is built from TRBV5-4 and TRBJ2-7; the D gene is possibly TRBD2 (5 bases). Between the trimmed V and J ends, which lost 1 base and 0 bases, there was a span of 11 bases. Germline V gene data show CDR1 as SGHNT and CDR2 as YYREEE (reference sequence). The CDR3 covers 15 residues. Here the CDR3 DNA reads TGTGCCAGCAGCTTGTCCCCTGGGAGCTCCTACGAGCAGTACTTC. The encoded protein is CASSLSPGSSYEQYF.

The chain combines TRBV21-1 with TRBJ2-1; the DNA was not used to check the table's D call, TRBD2. TRBV21-1 is described as a pseudogene. This CDR3 contains 17 residues. The CDR3, as DNA: TGTGCCAGCAGCTCCCCGCGGGGGCCCTTCTCTTCCAATGAGCAGTTCTTC. Translated: CASSSPRGPFSSNEQFF.

This chain joins TRBV5-6 and TRBJ1-4; D is perhaps TRBD1 (5 bases). This CDR3 has 14 residues. Trimming took 0 bases from V and 6 from J, leaving 9 bases between them. Germline V CDR1 and CDR2: SGHDT, YYEEEE. The DNA of the CDR3 is TGTGCCAGCAGCTTGGAAGGGGACTATGAAAAACTGTTTTTT. This encodes CASSLEGDYEKLFF.

About this clone itself: Germline is not matched at one junction end, which may reflect a read error. The CDR3 sequence is CASSLGGQGGETQYF. Here the CDR3 DNA reads TGTGCTAGCAGCTTAGGAGGACAGGGCGGGGAGACCCAGTACTTC. The chain recombines TRBV7-7 with TRBJ2-5, with 8 bases that match TRBD1. CDR1 SSHAT and CDR2 FNYEAQ come from the germline V gene (reference sequence). This CDR3 has 15 residues.

The chain couples TRBV6-4 to TRBJ1-2, with 9 positions matching TRBD1. Trimming removed 7 bases from V and 6 bases from J; junction bases left unmatched: 12. CDR3 size: 15 residues. CDR1 is MRHNA, CDR2 SNTAGT, per germline. The CDR3 protein is CASKEPGQGNNGYTF. CDR3 in DNA: TGTGCCAGCAAGGAACCGGGACAGGGTAATAATGGCTACACCTTC.

V and J are TRBV30 and TRBJ1-4; TRBD1 agrees at 9 bases. V lost 5 bases to trimming and J lost 8 bases; unmatched junction nucleotides: 6. The CDR3 consists of 13 residues. Germline V gene lookup returns CDR1 GTSNPN and CDR2 SVGIG (reference sequence). The CDR3 coding sequence is TGTGCCTGGGACAGGGGGGTTCAGGAAAAACTGTTTTTT. This sequence encodes CAWDRGVQEKLFF.

The rearrangement links TRBV5-5 to TRBJ1-4; maybe TRBD1 (6 bases). V was cut by 1 base and J by 6 bases, with 10 bases left in between. CDR1 SGHKS and CDR2 YYEKEE come from the germline V gene (reference sequence). The CDR3 loop spans 14 amino acids. CDR3 residues: CASSLIQGDEKLFF. CDR3 in DNA: TGTGCCAGCAGCTTGATACAGGGCGATGAAAAACTGTTTTTT.

This clone showed up just once. The rearrangement uses TRBV15 and TRBJ2-7, with D possibly being TRBD1 (6 bases). CDR1 and CDR2 (germline): LNHNV, YYDKDF (reference sequence). The CDR3 sequence is 13 residues long. Trimming cost V 3 bases and J 3 bases, with 9 bases left between them. Here the CDR3 DNA reads TGTGCCACCAGCAGGGAACAGGGCTACGAGCAGTACTTC. Residues: CATSREQGYEQYF.

The chain joins TRBV15 to TRBJ1-1; D might be TRBD1 (5 bases). Trimming stripped 0 bases from V and 4 bases from J, with 9 bases between. This CDR3 has 14 amino acids. The germline CDR1 and CDR2 sequences are LNHNV and YYDKDF (reference sequence). The CDR3 sequence is CATSRDRRGTEAFF. In DNA form, the CDR3 reads TGTGCCACCAGCAGAGATCGGAGGGGCACTGAAGCTTTCTTT.

This clone was recorded a few times. J is TRBJ2-5 and V is TRBV7-9; 10 bases match TRBD2. V trimming: 5 bases; J trimming: 1 base; junction bases outside the gene matches: 7. Germline values: CDR1 SEHNR, CDR2 FQNEAQ (reference sequence). This CDR3 is 16 amino acids long. The CDR3 loop reads CASSLIAGGIQETQYF. CDR3 nucleotides: TGTGCCAGCAGCCTTATAGCGGGGGGCATCCAAGAGACCCAGTACTTC.

The chain carries TRBV5-1 and TRBJ1-2; D not resolved. From germline, CDR1 is SGHRS and CDR2 YFSETQ. Between the trimmed V and J ends, which lost 4 bases and 10 bases, there was a span of 17 bases. The CDR3 runs 13 residues. The DNA for the CDR3 is TGCGCCAGCAGCCCCTGGGCAGGCACACACTACACCTTC. Protein sequence: CASSPWAGTHYTF.

The chain recombines TRBV9 with TRBJ1-2; a possible D gene is TRBD1 (6 bases). The germline gives CDR1 SGDLS, CDR2 YYNGEE. The CDR3 extends over 13 amino acids. V lost 4 bases to trimming and J lost 8 bases, with 15 bases between them. The CDR3 coding sequence is TGTGCCAGCAGCAGGTGGGGACAAGAAGGCTACACCTTC. As protein: CASSRWGQEGYTF.

The gene calls are TRBV4-1 and TRBJ1-1; D may be TRBD1 (5 bases). CDR1 and CDR2 from the germline V gene are MGHRA and YSYEKL. The germline V and J ends were trimmed by 3 bases and 11 bases, with 13 bases remaining between them. The CDR3 sequence is 12 residues long. CDR3 region: CASSQWGGEAFF. CDR3 sequence (DNA): TGCGCCAGCAGCCAGTGGGGAGGGGAGGCTTTCTTT.

This clone came up once. This chain connects TRBV2 to TRBJ1-4; D is perhaps TRBD1 (6 bases). Trimming shortened V by 7 bases and J by 2 bases, and 11 bases separated the two germline ends. The germline V gene has CDR1 SNHLY and CDR2 FYNNEI. The CDR3 runs 14 residues. The CDR3 loop reads CASKRGKTNEKLFF. Here the CDR3 DNA reads TGTGCCAGCAAGAGGGGGAAGACTAATGAAAAACTGTTTTTT.

V is TRBV5-3 and J is TRBJ2-1; TRBD2 aligns across 13 bases. TRBV5-3 is classed as an ORF, of uncertain function. V lost 0 bases, J lost 0 bases, and 6 bases stayed unmatched. CDR3 length: 19 amino acids. CDR3 in DNA: TGTGCCAGAAGCTTGGTACTAGCGGGGGGGCTAAGCTCCTACAATGAGCAGTTCTTC. It yields the protein CARSLVLAGGLSSYNEQFF.

The chain links TRBV27 to TRBJ2-5, with D unclear. The J call may be incorrect, as the DNA end agrees better with TRBJ2-7. The CDR3 is 13 amino acids. Germline V gene lookup returns CDR1 MNHEY and CDR2 SMNVEV (reference sequence). CDR3 region: CASSLYRAYEQYF. In nucleotides, the CDR3 is TGTGCCAGCAGTTTATACAGAGCCTACGAGCAGTACTTC.

This sequence joins TRBV14 and TRBJ1-1; D not resolved. Trimming left V 1 base short and J 6 bases short, with 12 bases between. This CDR3 has 14 amino acids. CDR1 SGHDN and CDR2 FVKESK come from the germline V gene. The CDR3 loop is CASSQVQKIAEAFF. CDR3 DNA: TGTGCCAGCAGCCAAGTTCAGAAGATCGCTGAAGCTTTCTTT.

This clone was detected only a few times. This chain links TRBV29-1 with TRBJ2-7, with TRBD1 matching 9 bases. The CDR3 loop spans 14 amino acids. The V gene's germline CDR1 is SQVTM and CDR2 ANQGSEA. J lost 5 bases, V lost 6 bases, and 11 bases had no gene match. The CDR3, as DNA: TGCAGCGTGGGAAGAACAGGGGGCCTCGACGAGCAGTACTTC. As protein: CSVGRTGGLDEQYF.

The rearrangement links TRBV5-4 to TRBJ1-1; TRBD1 is a possible D gene (6 bases). The germline CDR1 and CDR2 sequences are SGHNT and YYREEE (reference sequence). The V gene lost 4 bases and the J gene lost 0 bases, with 13 bases spanning the gap. This CDR3 spans 15 amino acids. CDR3 in amino acids: CASSPGQIMNTEAFF. CDR3 in DNA: TGTGCCAGCAGCCCTGGACAGATCATGAACACTGAAGCTTTCTTT.

The rearrangement joins TRBV29-1 to TRBJ2-5; D unclear. The J call may be faulty, since TRBJ2-7 better matches the DNA end. Looked up from germline, CDR1 is SQVTM and CDR2 is ANQGSEA. The CDR3 totals 15 residues. CDR3 region: CSVEGSRSNSYEQYF. The CDR3 DNA follows: TGCAGCGTTGAAGGTTCTAGGTCAAACTCCTACGAGCAGTACTTC.

The chain recombines TRBV6-1 with TRBJ2-5; perhaps TRBD2 as D (5 bases). The DNA matches TRBJ2-7 better at its end, which makes the J call doubtful. The germline CDR1 and CDR2 sequences are MNHNS and SASEGT. The CDR3 loop spans 14 amino acids. CDR3: CASSPRAEGYEQYF. The CDR3 region has the DNA TGTGCCAGCAGCCCCCGAGCCGAGGGCTACGAGCAGTACTTC.

A few counts support this clone. The chain's CDR3 is CASSPAPVNQPQHF. The CDR3 coding sequence is TGTGCCAGTAGTCCCGCACCGGTTAATCAGCCCCAGCATTTT. The chain employs TRBV19 and TRBJ1-5; D is uncertain. The germline V gene has CDR1 LNHDA and CDR2 SQIVND (reference sequence). The CDR3 is 14 residues long. The germline V and J ends were trimmed by 5 bases and 4 bases, with 12 bases remaining between them.

The chain combines TRBV7-9 with TRBJ1-1; D remains ambiguous. Trimming removed 3 bases at V and 3 bases at J, with 14 bases between. The CDR3 covers 15 residues. Germline V gives CDR1 SEHNR, CDR2 FQNEAQ (reference sequence). CDR3 residues: CASSFGRGSDTEAFF. DNA for the CDR3: TGTGCCAGCAGCTTCGGACGGGGATCGGACACTGAAGCTTTCTTT.

As regards this clone: Germline and junction disagree at one end, which may indicate a read error. V is TRBV7-9 and J is TRBJ1-1; 9 positions agree with TRBD1. CDR3 length equals 15 residues. Germline loops: CDR1 SEHNR, CDR2 FQNEAQ (reference sequence). CDR3 sequence (DNA): TGTTCCAGCAGCTCTACAGGGGGCTTGGACACTGAAGCTTTCTTT. Translating gives CSSSSTGGLDTEAFF.

This chain uses TRBV7-9 with TRBJ2-3; a weak D match, TRBD1 (7 bases). With 2 bases removed from V and 3 bases from J, the gap between germline ends came to 12 bases. The CDR3 totals 15 residues. The germline gives CDR1 SEHNR, CDR2 FQNEAQ (reference sequence). CDR3 loop: CASSLRGDRTDTQYF. CDR3 bases: TGTGCCAGCAGCTTAAGGGGGGACAGAACAGATACGCAGTATTTT.

V and J are TRBV2 and TRBJ1-2; maybe TRBD1 (6 bases). Germline CDR1 is SNHLY and CDR2 is FYNNEI. The CDR3 contains 14 residues. The ends were cut back, 2 bases at V and 6 bases at J, with 13 bases in the middle. The CDR3: CASSELGTHHGYTF. CDR3 coding DNA: TGTGCCAGCAGTGAATTGGGGACACATCATGGCTACACCTTC.

J is TRBJ2-1 and V is TRBV7-3; 9 bases agree with TRBD1. The CDR3 has 15 amino acids. CDR1 is SGHTA, CDR2 FQGTGA, per germline. Trimming at V came to 1 base and at J to 8 bases, leaving 6 bases not matched to a gene. The CDR3 loop is CASSLKGQGFDEQFF. In DNA, the CDR3 is TGTGCCAGCAGCTTAAAGGGACAGGGTTTTGATGAGCAGTTCTTC.

V usage is TRBV15 and J usage is TRBJ1-2; TRBD1 is a possible D gene (6 bases). Trimming removed 6 bases at V and 6 bases at J, with 20 bases between. Germline V gene sequence: CDR1 LNHNV, CDR2 YYDKDF (reference sequence). This CDR3 comprises 15 residues. The CDR3 DNA sequence: TGTGCCACCAGGGGCTTAGTCGGGGGGGCCCATGGCTACACCTTC. Protein product: CATRGLVGGAHGYTF.